This T cell receptor beta chain was captured by sequencing in a study of immune evolution from preneoplasia to lung adenocarcinoma. Across the whole study: HLA loss of heterozygosity: 6% to 7.5% AIS, about 15% MIA, 30% to 35% ADC, none AAH. Notes on the study in general: Normal lung had highest clonality; later lesions appeared denser, more diverse.

Sequencing used immunoSEQ multiplex PCR; TCRdb keeps in-frame clones, though not all of them. This repertoire shows fewer than 50,000 clones, less than 80% found once; its top ten account for around 5.1%. Details on this clone: Its specificity is not known.

After removal of 0 bases from V and 5 bases from J, the junction contained 1 base not matched to a gene. The CDR3 contains 13 residues. From germline, CDR1 is LNHNV and CDR2 YYDKDF (reference sequence). The V gene is TRBV15, the J gene TRBJ2-7, with TRBD1 matching over 7 bases. The sequencing sample was made of FFPE invasive lung adenocarcinoma tissue. The receptor's source is a person aged 55 to 75 with lung adenocarcinoma. CDR3: CATSRDGTDEQYF. As DNA, the CDR3 is TGTGCCACCAGCAGAGATGGGACAGACGAGCAGTACTTC. Filled out from reference TRBV15 and TRBJ2-7, the complete variable domain reads DAMVIQNPRYQVTQFGKPVTLSCSQTLNHNVMYWYQQKSSQAPKLLFHYYDKDFNNEADTPDNFQSRRPNTSFCFLDIRSPGLGDTAMYLCATSRDGTDEQYFGPGTRLTVT.